Each of the 10 T cell receptor beta chains below was sequenced from the same sample in a study of Tregs in tolerant kidney transplant recipients (dated by TCRdb to about 2019). Library creation used the immunoSEQ multiplex PCR assay. TCRdb's version of the immuneACCESS table is confined to in-frame rearrangements and falls short of the full clone set. An unresolved V gene accounts for under half of the shortfall where checked; the remainder is of unknown origin. The sample data list approximately 2,000 clones, and roughly 52% of these were observed just once. The ten largest clones add up to 20% to 25% of the sample. No antigen is known for these receptors. The specimen sequenced was Tregs from blood cultured with allogeneic cells. These receptors all come from a human donor in good health.

This clone showed up just a few times. The chain carries TRBV11-2 and TRBJ2-3; the D is unclear. In germline, CDR1 is SGHAT, CDR2 FQNNGV. The CDR3 spans 13 residues. Trimming took 7 bases from V and 3 from J, leaving 11 bases between them. CDR3 nucleotides: TGTGCCAGCACCTCTAGGGCGACAGATACGCAGTATTTT. Its translation: CASTSRATDTQYF.

This clone was counted between two and nine times. The V call is TRBV11-2, the J call TRBJ2-7, with unresolved D. The germline CDR1 and CDR2 sequences are SGHAT and FQNNGV. V was pared by 0 bases and J by 11 bases, with 11 bases between. The CDR3 runs to 12 residues. CDR3 DNA: TGTGCCAGCAGCTTAGACGTAGACAAGAAGTACTTC. It specifies CASSLDVDKKYF.

Remarks on this clone: This CDR3 is also generated by other DNA sequences in the sample. The V and J genes are TRBV7-2 and TRBJ1-2; D is unresolved. V lost 5 bases, J lost 8 bases, and 9 bases lay in between. This CDR3 is 11 amino acids long. The V gene's germline CDR1 is SGHTA and CDR2 FQGNSA. CDR3 bases: TGTGCCAGCAGCCTAACATCAGGCTACACCTTC. Encoded protein: CASSLTSGYTF.

A few counts support this clone. The rearrangement links TRBV10-3 to TRBJ2-3; TRBD1 matches at 10 bases. With 6 bases clipped from V and 2 bases from J, the junction kept 8 bases outside the gene matches. The CDR3 is 16 amino acids. Germline CDR1 and CDR2: ENHRY and SYGVKD. The CDR3 spells CAIRRQGAGNTDTQYF. CDR3 bases: TGTGCCATCAGAAGACAGGGGGCGGGCAACACAGATACGCAGTATTTT.

This clone was found a few times. This chain joins TRBV19 and TRBJ1-6, with 8 bases identical to TRBD1. Germline V CDR1 and CDR2: LNHDA, SQIVND (reference sequence). CDR3 size: 13 residues. V was pared by 5 bases and J by 9 bases, with 3 bases of the junction left unmatched. The CDR3 DNA sequence: TGTGCCAGTAGTTACAGGGGGATTTCACCCCTCCACTTT. Encoded protein: CASSYRGISPLHF.

J is TRBJ1-1 and V is TRBV6-5, with no clear D. V lost 4 bases, J lost 0 bases, and 15 bases lay in between. There are 16 residues in the CDR3. The germline CDR1 and CDR2 sequences are MNHEY and SVGAGI. The CDR3 DNA reads as TGTGCCAGCAGTTCGGGCCCCCTCGGAATGAACACTGAAGCTTTCTTT. Translated, it gives CASSSGPLGMNTEAFF.

The chain employs TRBV5-4 and TRBJ2-7; tentative D call: TRBD1 (5 bases). This CDR3 region has 13 residues. The ends were cut back, 4 bases at V and 6 bases at J, with 14 bases in the middle. Germline CDR1 is SGHNT and CDR2 is YYREEE (reference sequence). The CDR3 nucleotides read TGTGCCAGCAGCCCAGGGTTGGTCGTCGAGCAGTACTTC. Translated, it gives CASSPGLVVEQYF.

The chain recombines TRBV4-3 with TRBJ1-2; unclear D gene. Germline CDR1 reads LGHNA; CDR2 reads YSLEER. The CDR3 loop spans 11 amino acids. V lost 7 bases and J lost 8, with 11 bases in between. The CDR3 DNA follows: TGCGCCAGCAACGGGCTCGGCGGCTACACCTTC. As protein: CASNGLGGYTF.

The gene calls are TRBV30 and TRBJ1-2; no clear D gene. The germline V gene has CDR1 GTSNPN and CDR2 SVGIG (reference sequence). This CDR3 comprises 12 residues. The V end was cut by 7 bases, the J end by 8 bases, with 17 bases between. DNA of the CDR3: TGTGCCTTCTCGTCTGGGGATTCAGGCTACACCTTC. Translating it yields CAFSSGDSGYTF.

This chain connects TRBV18 to TRBJ1-5; D is unresolved. The germline V gene encodes CDR1 KGHSH and CDR2 LQKENI. With 4 bases removed from V and 0 bases from J, the gap between germline ends came to 7 bases. This CDR3 comprises 14 residues. CDR3 amino acids: CASSQGNSNQPQHF. The DNA of the CDR3 is TGTGCCAGCTCACAGGGCAATAGCAATCAGCCCCAGCATTTT.